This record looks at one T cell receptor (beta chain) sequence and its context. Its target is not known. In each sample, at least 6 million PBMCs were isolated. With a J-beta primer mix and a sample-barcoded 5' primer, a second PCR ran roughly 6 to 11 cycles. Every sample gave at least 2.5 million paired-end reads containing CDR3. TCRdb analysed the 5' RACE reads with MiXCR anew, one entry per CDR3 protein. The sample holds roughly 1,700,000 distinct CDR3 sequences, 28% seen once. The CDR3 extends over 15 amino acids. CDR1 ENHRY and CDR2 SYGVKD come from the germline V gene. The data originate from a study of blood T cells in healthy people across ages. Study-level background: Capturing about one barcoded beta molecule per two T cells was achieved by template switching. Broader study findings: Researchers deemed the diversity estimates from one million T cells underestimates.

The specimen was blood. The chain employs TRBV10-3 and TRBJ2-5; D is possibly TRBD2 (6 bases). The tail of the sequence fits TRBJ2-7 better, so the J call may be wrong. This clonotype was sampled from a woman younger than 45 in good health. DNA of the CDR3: TGTGCCATCGGTGGGGGACTTGCTGGAGTCGACGAGCAGTACTTC. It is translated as CAIGGGLAGVDEQYF.